Below, 8 T cell receptor beta chains from the same sample are listed, as sequenced in a study of cytomegalovirus exposure and HLA in healthy donors. With 60 Vbeta and 13 Jbeta primers, the PCR was carried out. The protocol was immunoSEQ multiplex PCR, while the TCRdb copy is restricted to in-frame clones and leaves out a portion. The sample contains tens of thousands of clones, 70% of which appear only once. The sequencing input was PBMCs. These receptors were collected from a woman in her 50s in good health and CMV-seropositive.

The V call is TRBV18, the J call TRBJ2-2; 8 nucleotides line up with TRBD1. Germline CDR1 KGHSH, CDR2 LQKENI. V lost 7 bases and J lost 4; bases outside the gene matches: 11. This CDR3 has 16 amino acids. The CDR3 loop is CASFLDRGYVTGELFF. The CDR3 DNA reads as TGTGCCAGCTTTCTCGACAGGGGCTATGTCACCGGGGAGCTGTTTTTT.

The chain employs TRBV7-2 and TRBJ2-7; no clear D gene. Germline V gene lookup returns CDR1 SGHTA and CDR2 FQGNSA. Trimming took 5 bases from V and 0 from J, leaving 20 bases between them. The CDR3 is 17 residues long. The chain's CDR3 is CASSLGFRVDPSYEQYF. The CDR3 DNA is TGTGCCAGCAGCCTCGGGTTTCGTGTAGACCCCTCCTACGAGCAGTACTTC. The full variable domain, with the rest looked up from reference TRBV7-2 and TRBJ2-7, is GAGVSQSPSNKVTEKGKDVELRCDPISGHTALYWYRQSLGQGLEFLIYFQGNSAPDKSGLPSDRFSAERTGGSVSTLTIQRTQQEDSAVYLCASSLGFRVDPSYEQYFGPGTRLTVT.

This clone was seen a few times. The rearrangement uses TRBV18 and TRBJ1-2; no definite D call. V lost 3 bases, J lost 6 bases, and 11 bases lay in between. This CDR3 is 13 amino acids long. CDR1 and CDR2 from the germline V gene are KGHSH and LQKENI. As DNA, the CDR3 is TGTGCCAGCTCACCCTCAGAGGATAATGGCTACACCTTC. It is translated as CASSPSEDNGYTF.

This clone was found a few times. The chain recombines TRBV18 with TRBJ1-4; D not certain. The V gene's germline CDR1 is KGHSH and CDR2 LQKENI. The CDR3 contains 14 residues. Trimming left V 2 bases short and J 4 bases short, with 8 bases between. The CDR3 nucleotides are TGTGCCAGCTCACCAGGGCTGATTAATGAAAAACTGTTTTTT. The encoded protein is CASSPGLINEKLFF.

V usage is TRBV5-1 and J usage is TRBJ2-2; tentatively, D is TRBD1 (6 bases). Trimming pared 4 bases from V and 6 bases from J, leaving 19 bases between. In germline, CDR1 is SGHRS, CDR2 YFSETQ. This CDR3 spans 16 amino acids. CDR3 amino acids: CASSPNREGRSGELFF. The CDR3 DNA sequence: TGCGCCAGCAGCCCCAACAGGGAAGGACGTTCCGGGGAGCTGTTTTTT. The variable domain in full, completed from reference TRBV5-1 and TRBJ2-2, reads KAGVTQTPRYLIKTRGQQVTLSCSPISGHRSVSWYQQTPGQGLQFLFEYFSETQRNKGNFPGRFSGRQFSNSRSEMNVSTLELGDSALYLCASSPNREGRSGELFFGEGSRLTVL.

The chain carries TRBV19 and TRBJ2-1; TRBD2 aligns across 9 bases. This CDR3 region has 16 residues. V dropped 4 bases and J dropped 10; count of bases not matched to a gene: 14. Germline V CDR1 and CDR2: LNHDA, SQIVND (reference sequence). The CDR3 DNA reads as TGTGCCAGTAGTACCTATGGCGCGGGAGGGCTCGCGGAGCAGTTCTTC. Protein: CASSTYGAGGLAEQFF.

The CDR3 nucleotides read TGTGCCAGCGTGGTCGGGTCTAACTATGGCTACACCTTC. Translation: CASVVGSNYGYTF. The genes are TRBV28 and TRBJ1-2; D is unclear. Germline V gene lookup returns CDR1 MDHEN and CDR2 SYDVKM. The CDR3 is made up of 13 amino acids. V was pared by 8 bases and J by 0 bases, with 10 bases between.

This chain joins TRBV10-1 and TRBJ2-7; 9 bases fit TRBD2. CDR3 length: 17 residues. The V gene end was trimmed by 1 base and the J gene end by 0 bases; junction bases not matched to a gene: 7. The germline V gene encodes CDR1 WNHNN and CDR2 SYGVQD (reference sequence). CDR3 loop: CASSELASGASSYEQYF. Here the CDR3 DNA reads TGCGCCAGCAGTGAGTTGGCTAGCGGGGCGAGCTCCTACGAGCAGTACTTC.